This entry is about one TCR beta chain. Germline CDR1 reads SGHAT; CDR2 reads FQNNGV. The CDR3 is 15 amino acids. The V end lost 5 bases, the J end lost 11 bases, and 22 bases lay between the germline ends. This specimen comes from a study of shared clonotypes between healthy human individuals. The study ran the assay at deep level. Loaded into unsorted PBMC replicate PCRs was about 330 ng DNA, roughly 30,000 T cell genomes. The authors' processing: Filtering differed because ImmunoSEQ produced junction-only sequences that carried no quality scores. This table comes from immunoSEQ multiplex PCR, and its TCRdb copy is limited to in-frame clones, with some not included. V and J calls and clone size are copied from that table; D and trimming were computed from the DNA. The sample shows approximately 500,000 clones, approximately 82% of them seen only once. The donor population consisted of healthy HIV-negative adults with no recent acute infections or vaccinations.

What was sequenced was PBMCs. This sequence joins TRBV11-2 and TRBJ1-5; tentatively, D is TRBD1 (5 bases). This receptor was taken from a middle-aged woman in good health. Some clones in this sample may be carry-over from other donors' samples. This chain's CDR3 is CASSLGTSEGRAQHF. The CDR3 DNA is TGTGCCAGCAGCCTAGGGACCTCCGAGGGCAGGGCCCAGCATTTT.